The 16 T cell receptor beta chains below were found in one sample sequenced in a study of control samples from healthy donors and cancer patients. Measured with immunoSEQ multiplex PCR; TCRdb has only the in-frame clones, and not every one. The sample comprises some 150,000 clones, roughly 89% of which are singletons, and roughly 5% rests with the top ten. Sequencing was performed on blood. All receptors come from a man between 25 and 39 years old in good health.

The chain recombines TRBV6-2 or TRBV6-3 with TRBJ2-7; 12 bases match TRBD1. The germline CDR1 and CDR2 sequences are MNHEY and SVGEGT. The trim removed 2 bases at V and 5 bases at J, leaving 4 bases unmatched. The length of the CDR3 is 15 residues. CDR3 sequence (DNA): TGTGCCAGCAGTTACGCGGGACAGGGGGCGGACGAGCAGTACTTC. Protein product: CASSYAGQGADEQYF.

The chain combines TRBV25-1 with TRBJ2-2; D is possibly TRBD2 (6 bases). The V gene's germline CDR1 is MGHDK and CDR2 SYGVNS. V lost 2 bases and J lost 5, with 12 bases in between. This CDR3 spans 15 amino acids. The CDR3 DNA sequence: TGTGCCAGCAGTGAAGAGTCTGGGGGGACCGGGGAGCTGTTTTTT. Protein: CASSEESGGTGELFF.

The CDR3 spells CASSLKGYGWANVLTF. The CDR3, as DNA: TGTGCCAGCAGTTTAAAGGGATATGGCTGGGCCAACGTCCTGACTTTC. The chain employs TRBV27 and TRBJ2-6, with unresolved D. The CDR3 loop spans 16 amino acids. Trimming took 2 bases from V and 5 from J, leaving 13 bases between them. Germline V gene data show CDR1 as MNHEY and CDR2 as SMNVEV (reference sequence).

The J gene is TRBJ2-7, the V gene TRBV18, with 10 bases lining up with TRBD1. Per germline, CDR1 KGHSH and CDR2 LQKENI. The CDR3 consists of 14 residues. The ends lost 4 bases at V and 5 bases at J; junction bases unmatched: 5. Here the CDR3 reads CASSRSGTGDEQYF. The DNA for the CDR3 is TGTGCCAGCTCACGATCCGGGACAGGGGACGAGCAGTACTTC.

This clone has only one observation. The chain uses TRBV6-6 and TRBJ1-2, with D possibly matching TRBD1 (5 bases). Trimming left V 5 bases short and J 3 bases short, with 19 bases between. Germline V gene sequence: CDR1 MNHNY, CDR2 SVGAGI (reference sequence). CDR3 length: 16 amino acids. The CDR3: CASSTPDTRLDYGYTF. CDR3 in DNA: TGTGCCAGCAGTACACCGGACACCAGGTTGGACTATGGCTACACCTTC.

The chain links TRBV27 to TRBJ1-5; D remains ambiguous. Germline CDR1 and CDR2: MNHEY and SMNVEV (reference sequence). V lost 5 bases to trimming and J lost 6 bases, with 20 bases between them. This CDR3 is built from 16 residues. CDR3 loop: CASSLVLGGLPQPQHF. The CDR3 nucleotides read TGTGCCAGCAGTCTAGTGCTCGGAGGCTTACCTCAGCCCCAGCATTTT.

The chain is built from TRBV6-5 and TRBJ1-2; D call uncertain. Germline V gene sequence: CDR1 MNHEY, CDR2 SVGAGI. This CDR3 comprises 13 residues. The ends were cut back, 6 bases at V and 1 base at J, with 9 bases in the middle. CDR3 coding DNA: TGTGCCAGCAGACCGACCGATAACTATGGCTACACCTTC. Translation: CASRPTDNYGYTF.

The genes are TRBV4-3 and TRBJ1-1; no firm D call. The CDR3 is 18 amino acids. The germline V gene has CDR1 LGHNA and CDR2 YSLEER. Trimming removed 4 bases from V and 0 bases from J, with 21 bases in between. The CDR3 reads CASSRSFPGGHMNTEAFF. Written as DNA, the CDR3 is TGCGCCAGCAGCCGCTCCTTCCCCGGAGGGCACATGAACACTGAAGCTTTCTTT.

V gene TRBV25-1 combines with J gene TRBJ1-4; unclear D gene. Per the germline V gene, CDR1 is MGHDK and CDR2 is SYGVNS. V dropped 0 bases and J dropped 8 bases, with 4 bases sitting between them. The CDR3 is made up of 12 amino acids. CDR3 residues: CASSEYAEKLFF. The CDR3 region has the DNA TGTGCCAGCAGTGAATATGCGGAAAAACTGTTTTTT.

V is TRBV9 and J is TRBJ1-5; possible D gene TRBD1, 5 bases. There are 13 residues in the CDR3. V was cut by 1 base and J by 5 bases, with 7 bases left in between. The germline V gene encodes CDR1 SGDLS and CDR2 YYNGEE. The CDR3 reads CASSVTQDQPQHF. The CDR3 DNA sequence: TGTGCCAGCAGCGTAACACAGGATCAGCCCCAGCATTTT.

In the case of this clone: Other DNA sequences from this sample encode an identical CDR3 as well. This chain uses TRBV5-4 with TRBJ2-7, with unresolved D. The CDR3 sequence is 11 residues long. V was trimmed by 0 bases and J by 3 bases, leaving 1 base between them. In germline, CDR1 is SGHNT, CDR2 YYREEE (reference sequence). The CDR3 reads CASSLGYEQYF. CDR3 in DNA: TGTGCCAGCAGCTTGGGCTACGAGCAGTACTTC.

This clone was observed a single time. V usage is TRBV6-1 and J usage is TRBJ1-5; D perhaps matches TRBD1 (6 bases). CDR3 length: 17 amino acids. Germline V lookup: CDR1 MNHNS, CDR2 SASEGT. V shed 1 base and J shed 2 bases, with 15 bases lying between them. CDR3 region: CASSEGIGGPGNQPQHF. The CDR3, as DNA: TGTGCCAGCAGTGAAGGTATTGGGGGGCCTGGCAATCAGCCCCAGCATTTT.

V gene TRBV19 combines with J gene TRBJ2-5; D gene unclear. The germline V and J ends were trimmed by 5 bases and 5 bases, with 12 bases remaining between them. Germline CDR1 LNHDA, CDR2 SQIVND (reference sequence). The CDR3 length is 13 residues. The CDR3 bases are TGTGCCAGTAGTCCCCTCGACTTGGAGACCCAGTACTTC. Its protein is CASSPLDLETQYF.

The chain combines TRBV10-2 with TRBJ2-7, with D possibly matching TRBD1 (6 bases). V was cut by 3 bases and J by 2 bases, with 23 bases left in between. The CDR3 is 18 amino acids. Looked up from germline, CDR1 is WSHSY and CDR2 is SAAADI. The CDR3 here is CASSEQGAFGDSTYEQYF. Written as DNA, the CDR3 is TGCGCCAGCAGTGAACAGGGAGCGTTTGGGGATTCTACCTACGAGCAGTACTTC.

The chain recombines TRBV4-3 with TRBJ1-5; unclear D gene. CDR3 length: 13 amino acids. Trimming shortened V by 4 bases and J by 8 bases, and 12 bases separated the two germline ends. Looked up from germline, CDR1 is LGHNA and CDR2 is YSLEER. The CDR3 coding sequence is TGCGCCAGCAGCCCCCGAATGGGAGAGCCCCAGCATTTT. Translated: CASSPRMGEPQHF.

This rearrangement joins TRBV19 to TRBJ2-6; possible D gene TRBD1, 5 bases. The CDR3 is made up of 15 amino acids. V lost 5 bases and J 0 bases, leaving 8 bases between the germline ends. Germline V gene lookup returns CDR1 LNHDA and CDR2 SQIVND (reference sequence). The CDR3 region is CASSPGYSGANVLTF. CDR3 in DNA: TGTGCCAGTAGTCCAGGGTACTCTGGGGCCAACGTCCTGACTTTC.